The 6 T cell receptor beta chains below were found in one sample sequenced in a study of PD-L1 blockade in urothelial cancer. Measured with immunoSEQ multiplex PCR; TCRdb has only the in-frame clones, and not every one. The sample contains some 52,000 clones, around 80% of which appear only once. Specified time point: pretreatment peripheral blood. The sample here was PBMCs, taken around atezolizumab (anti-PD-L1) treatment. The source of these receptors is a man between 70 and 80 years old with urothelial cancer.

V is TRBV11-2 and J is TRBJ2-7; tentatively, D is TRBD1 (5 bases). Germline CDR1 and CDR2: SGHAT and FQNNGV. The CDR3 runs to 15 residues. Trimming shortened V by 5 bases and J by 4 bases, and 18 bases separated the two germline ends. Here the CDR3 DNA reads TGTGCCAGCAGCCCTTCCAGGGTTGTAGGTTACGAGCAGTACTTC. It yields the protein CASSPSRVVGYEQYF.

There are a few counts of this clone. The rearrangement links TRBV19 to TRBJ2-2, with D maybe TRBD1 (5 bases). Germline-derived CDR1 and CDR2 are LNHDA and SQIVND (reference sequence). V was cut by 3 bases and J by 3 bases, with 8 bases left in between. This CDR3 has 14 residues. The CDR3 sequence is CASSIPTDTGELFF. The CDR3 region has the DNA TGTGCCAGTAGTATCCCGACAGACACCGGGGAGCTGTTTTTT.

The gene calls are TRBV27 and TRBJ1-1, with D possibly TRBD1 on 6 matching bases. Trimming took 2 bases from V and 4 from J, leaving 11 bases between them. The germline V gene has CDR1 MNHEY and CDR2 SMNVEV (reference sequence). The CDR3 runs to 14 residues. The CDR3 protein is CASSLGGLGTEAFF. Here the CDR3 DNA reads TGTGCCAGCAGTTTAGGGGGCCTGGGCACTGAAGCTTTCTTT.

The chain is built from TRBV7-3 and TRBJ2-2, with 7 bases aligning to TRBD1. The CDR3 runs to 19 residues. J gave up 2 bases and V 5 bases, and 17 bases lay outside the gene matches. CDR1 is SGHTA and CDR2 is FQGTGA in the germline V gene. The CDR3 DNA reads as TGTGCCAGCAGCACCCAGTCTCAGGGGGTCTTCCTTAACACCGGGGAGCTGTTTTTT. Translating it yields CASSTQSQGVFLNTGELFF. Full variable domain (rest looked up from reference TRBV7-3 and TRBJ2-2): GAGVSQTPSNKVTEKGKYVELRCDPISGHTALYWYRQSLGQGPEFLIYFQGTGAADDSGLPNDRFFAVRPEGSVSTLKIQRTERGDSAVYLCASSTQSQGVFLNTGELFFGEGSRLTVL.

The rearrangement links TRBV7-2 to TRBJ2-3, with 9 bases identical to TRBD2. The J segment lost 1 base and the V segment lost 5 bases, leaving 4 bases of the junction unmatched. Germline CDR1 reads SGHTA; CDR2 reads FQGNSA. The CDR3 sequence is 15 residues long. This CDR3 reads CASSPTSGRTDTQYF. The CDR3 DNA reads as TGTGCCAGCAGCCCGACTAGCGGACGCACAGATACGCAGTATTTT.

The chain employs TRBV5-1 and TRBJ1-1; D is possibly TRBD1 (5 bases). CDR1 SGHRS and CDR2 YFSETQ come from the germline V gene. This CDR3 is built from 12 residues. Trimming removed 4 bases at V and 12 bases at J, with 16 bases between. CDR3 protein: CASSPLGAPTFF. The CDR3 DNA is TGCGCCAGCAGCCCCCTTGGGGCGCCGACTTTCTTT.